This TCR beta chain was captured in a study of blood T cell repertoires in COVID-19. Self-reported history from a screening survey and questionnaire set each donor's cohort. The CDR3 contains 18 residues. V shed 6 bases and J 5 bases; nucleotides not matched to a gene: 12. The germline CDR1 and CDR2 sequences are MNHEY and SVGEGT. Assay: immunoSEQ multiplex PCR; the TCRdb copy retains only in-frame clones and omits some. The sample lists hundreds of thousands of clones, around 90% seen once, with around 6% in the top ten. V is TRBV6-2 or TRBV6-3 and J is TRBJ2-1; 14 positions agree with TRBD2. What was sequenced was PBMCs or T cells enriched from blood (not recorded which). The sequence came from a woman in her 30s with acute COVID-19. The CDR3 coding sequence is TGTGCCAGCAGCGACGGACTAGCGGGAGGCACTGCAAACAATGAGCAGTTCTTC. This gives the protein CASSDGLAGGTANNEQFF.